One sample yielded the 18 T cell receptor beta chains listed below, sequenced in a study of cytomegalovirus exposure and HLA in healthy donors. This PCR relied on a set of 60 Vbeta primers and 13 Jbeta primers. Sequenced by immunoSEQ multiplex PCR; TCRdb stores in-frame clones only, minus some. The sample records more than 80,000 clones, 60% to 65% being singletons. The sample comprised PBMCs. The receptors shown here come from a human donor in good health.

The chain employs TRBV4-1 and TRBJ1-5; D is ambiguous. Per germline, CDR1 MGHRA and CDR2 YSYEKL. The CDR3 extends over 15 amino acids. V shed 2 bases and J shed 1 base, with 9 bases lying between them. CDR3 protein: CASSQHSSSNQPQHF. The CDR3 region has the DNA TGCGCCAGCAGCCAACACAGTTCGAGCAATCAGCCCCAGCATTTT.

The gene calls are TRBV29-1 and TRBJ1-3; no clear D. This CDR3 region has 12 residues. Germline assignment: CDR1 SQVTM and CDR2 ANQGSEA. Between the trimmed V and J ends, which lost 4 bases and 4 bases, there was a span of 8 bases. The DNA of the CDR3 is TGCAGCGTTGGTCCGGGGGGAAACACCATATATTTT. Translating gives CSVGPGGNTIYF.

V gene TRBV9 combines with J gene TRBJ2-7; tentative D call: TRBD1 (6 bases). Germline CDR1 is SGDLS and CDR2 is YYNGEE. This CDR3 is built from 14 residues. V was pared by 0 bases and J by 2 bases, with 9 bases between. The CDR3 coding sequence is TGTGCCAGCAGCGTAGGGACAGTTCCCTACGAGCAGTACTTC. This gives the protein CASSVGTVPYEQYF.

The chain employs TRBV5-1 and TRBJ1-1, with D maybe TRBD1 (5 bases). V shed 4 bases and J shed 0 bases, with 10 bases lying between them. The V gene's germline CDR1 is SGHRS and CDR2 YFSETQ. The CDR3 has 14 residues. The CDR3 sequence: CASSGAGMNTEAFF. The CDR3 DNA sequence: TGCGCCAGCAGCGGGGCAGGGATGAACACTGAAGCTTTCTTT.

V usage is TRBV6-5 and J usage is TRBJ1-2, with 7 bases identical to TRBD1. The CDR3 length is 13 residues. The germline V gene has CDR1 MNHEY and CDR2 SVGAGI. V lost 4 bases, J lost 8 bases, and 7 bases stayed unmatched. The CDR3 spells CASSFQTGHGYTF. In DNA form, the CDR3 reads TGTGCCAGCAGTTTCCAGACAGGGCACGGCTACACCTTC.

The CDR3 sequence: CASSSLGTGNEKLFF. DNA for the CDR3: TGCGCCAGCAGCTCTCTGGGGACAGGGAACGAAAAACTGTTTTTT. The genes are TRBV5-1 and TRBJ1-4; 9 positions agree with TRBD1. This CDR3 comprises 15 residues. With V trimmed by 3 bases and J by 8 bases, 8 bases remained unmatched. The germline V gene encodes CDR1 SGHRS and CDR2 YFSETQ.

The CDR3 protein is CASSQGGGMYEQYF. The CDR3 DNA reads as TGCGCCAGCAGCCAAGGTGGCGGTATGTACGAGCAGTACTTC. The rearrangement uses TRBV4-1 and TRBJ2-7; no clear D gene. This CDR3 spans 14 amino acids. V was clipped by 1 base and J by 4 bases, with 11 bases between them. Germline CDR1 MGHRA, CDR2 YSYEKL.

A few counts support this clone. This rearrangement joins TRBV5-4 to TRBJ1-2, with 9 bases identical to TRBD1. The trim removed 3 bases at V and 4 bases at J, leaving 10 bases unmatched. The CDR3 is 16 residues long. From germline, CDR1 is SGHNT and CDR2 YYREEE (reference sequence). This CDR3 is CASSSTKTGGSYGYTF. Written as DNA, the CDR3 is TGTGCCAGCAGCTCCACTAAGACAGGGGGGTCCTATGGCTACACCTTC.

The rearrangement joins TRBV6-6 to TRBJ2-2; D is possibly TRBD2 (6 bases). In germline, CDR1 is MNHNY, CDR2 SVGAGI (reference sequence). The CDR3 is 16 amino acids. The ends were cut back, 6 bases at V and 0 bases at J, with 14 bases in the middle. The CDR3, as DNA: TGTGCCAGCAGCGCCGGCCCGGGGGCGAACACCGGGGAGCTGTTTTTT. Translating gives CASSAGPGANTGELFF.

The table lists this clone with a few counts. The V gene is TRBV7-2, the J gene TRBJ1-1; D unresolved. Trimming removed 2 bases from V and 1 base from J, with 11 bases in between. In germline, CDR1 is SGHTA, CDR2 FQGNSA. CDR3 length: 15 residues. The chain's CDR3 is CASSLILVGNTEAFF. CDR3 in DNA: TGTGCCAGCAGCTTAATCTTGGTCGGGAACACTGAAGCTTTCTTT.

Notes on this clone: Other DNA sequences of this sample code for an identical CDR3. V and J are TRBV4-3 and TRBJ1-6, with a weak D call TRBD1 (5 bases). This CDR3 has 15 amino acids. CDR1 LGHNA and CDR2 YSLEER come from the germline V gene. The germline V and J ends were trimmed by 4 bases and 9 bases, with 16 bases remaining between them. The CDR3 region is CASSPDRGGISPLHF. The CDR3 nucleotides are TGCGCCAGCAGCCCCGACCGGGGGGGAATTTCACCCCTCCACTTT.

This clone is medium-sized in the sample. V and J are TRBV7-9 and TRBJ1-2; D is uncertain. CDR1 SEHNR and CDR2 FQNEAQ come from the germline V gene (reference sequence). V gave up 5 bases and J gave up 8 bases, with 12 bases separating them. The CDR3 has 12 amino acids. The CDR3 DNA follows: TGTGCCAGCAGCCCTAAATCCGGGGGCTACACCTTC. Translating gives CASSPKSGGYTF. Full variable domain (rest looked up from reference TRBV7-9 and TRBJ1-2): DTGVSQNPRHKITKRGQNVTFRCDPISEHNRLYWYRQTLGQGPEFLTYFQNEAQLEKSRLLSDRFSAERPKGSFSTLEIQRTEQGDSAMYLCASSPKSGGYTFGSGTRLTVV.

The chain uses TRBV2 and TRBJ2-7; D uncertain. Trimming left V 1 base short and J 2 bases short, with 9 bases between. From germline, CDR1 is SNHLY and CDR2 FYNNEI. This CDR3 is built from 14 residues. As DNA, the CDR3 is TGTGCCAGCAGTGAAGTTAGCTTCACCTACGAGCAGTACTTC. Protein: CASSEVSFTYEQYF.

Only one count was recorded for this clone. This sequence joins TRBV19 and TRBJ1-6, with D unclear. V was shortened by 6 bases and J by 7 bases, with 13 bases between the two germline ends. In germline, CDR1 is LNHDA, CDR2 SQIVND (reference sequence). The CDR3 is made up of 14 amino acids. The CDR3: CASSMRTANSPLHF. The CDR3 region has the DNA TGTGCCAGTAGCATGCGGACTGCCAATTCACCCCTCCACTTT.

This clone turned up a few times. This chain's CDR3 is CASSAAGTSGYEQYF. CDR3 nucleotide sequence: TGTGCCAGCAGCGCGGCCGGGACTAGCGGTTACGAGCAGTACTTC. V and J are TRBV9 and TRBJ2-7, with TRBD2 matching over 11 bases. The germline gives CDR1 SGDLS, CDR2 YYNGEE. This CDR3 region has 15 residues. V lost 3 bases, J lost 4 bases, and 6 bases stayed unmatched.

The rearrangement joins TRBV7-3 to TRBJ2-7, with TRBD2 identical over 8 bases. The CDR3 extends over 14 amino acids. With V trimmed by 2 bases and J by 5 bases, 5 bases remained unmatched. Germline V gene sequence: CDR1 SGHTA, CDR2 FQGTGA. The CDR3 protein is CASSLGAGGNEQYF. The CDR3 DNA reads TGTGCCAGCAGCTTAGGGGCGGGGGGAAACGAGCAGTACTTC.

The chain combines TRBV18 with TRBJ2-1; D might be TRBD2 (5 bases). This CDR3 is built from 15 residues. V lost 3 bases to trimming and J lost 3 bases, with 12 bases between them. CDR1 and CDR2 from the germline V gene are KGHSH and LQKENI. The CDR3 protein is CASSPPGVVYNEQFF. Here the CDR3 DNA reads TGTGCCAGCTCACCCCCCGGGGTCGTCTACAATGAGCAGTTCTTC.

This clone showed up just a few times. The chain combines TRBV4-2 with TRBJ1-2, with D perhaps matching TRBD1 (5 bases). The CDR3 is 13 residues long. Trimming left V 0 bases short and J 12 bases short, with 14 bases between. Germline CDR1 and CDR2: LGHNA and YNFKEQ. The CDR3, as DNA: TGTGCCAGCAGCCAAGATAGCAGGGCGGAGAACACCTTC. Encoded protein: CASSQDSRAENTF.